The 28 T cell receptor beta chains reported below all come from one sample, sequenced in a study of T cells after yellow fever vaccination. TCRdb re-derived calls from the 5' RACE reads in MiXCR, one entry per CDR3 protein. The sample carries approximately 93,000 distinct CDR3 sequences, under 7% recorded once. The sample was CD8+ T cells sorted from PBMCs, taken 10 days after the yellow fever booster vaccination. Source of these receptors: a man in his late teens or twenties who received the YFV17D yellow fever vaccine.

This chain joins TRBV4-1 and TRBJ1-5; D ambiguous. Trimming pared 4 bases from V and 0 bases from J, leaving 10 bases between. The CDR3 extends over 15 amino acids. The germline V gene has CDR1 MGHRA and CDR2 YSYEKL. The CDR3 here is CASSLRRDSNQPQHF. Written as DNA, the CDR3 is TGCGCCAGCAGCCTTAGACGGGATAGCAATCAGCCCCAGCATTTT.

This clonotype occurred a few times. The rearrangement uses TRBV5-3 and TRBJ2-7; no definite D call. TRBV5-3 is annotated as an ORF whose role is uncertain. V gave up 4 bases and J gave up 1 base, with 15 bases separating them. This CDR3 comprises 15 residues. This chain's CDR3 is CARSPRPSKSYEQYV. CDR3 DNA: TGTGCCAGAAGCCCCCGGCCCTCTAAATCCTACGAGCAGTACGTC.

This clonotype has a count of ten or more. The CDR3 DNA reads TGTGCCAGCAGCGTTAGCGGGGCTCTCTCCTACAATGAGCAGTTCTTC. It is translated as CASSVSGALSYNEQFF. V is TRBV7-6 and J is TRBJ2-1; 8 positions match TRBD2. The V gene end was trimmed by 5 bases and the J gene end by 0 bases; junction bases not matched to a gene: 6. The CDR3 has 16 residues. The germline V gene has CDR1 SGHVS and CDR2 FNYEAQ.

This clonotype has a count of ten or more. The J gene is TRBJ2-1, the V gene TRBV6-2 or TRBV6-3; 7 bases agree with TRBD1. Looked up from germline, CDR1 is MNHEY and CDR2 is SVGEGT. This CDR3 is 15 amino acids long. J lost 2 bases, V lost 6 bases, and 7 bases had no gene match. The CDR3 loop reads CASRPGTEPYNEQFF. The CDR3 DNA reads TGTGCCAGCAGGCCCGGGACAGAGCCCTACAATGAGCAGTTCTTC.

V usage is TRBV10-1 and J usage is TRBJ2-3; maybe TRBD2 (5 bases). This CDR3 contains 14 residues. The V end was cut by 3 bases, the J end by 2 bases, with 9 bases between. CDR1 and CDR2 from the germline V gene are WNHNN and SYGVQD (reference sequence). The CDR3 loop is CASSEGLITDTQYF. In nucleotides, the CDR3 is TGCGCCAGCAGTGAAGGACTGATCACAGATACGCAGTATTTT.

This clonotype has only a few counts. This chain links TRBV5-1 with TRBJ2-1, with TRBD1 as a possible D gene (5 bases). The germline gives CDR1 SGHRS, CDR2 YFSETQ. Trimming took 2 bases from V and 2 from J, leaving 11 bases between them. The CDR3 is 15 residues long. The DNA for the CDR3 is TGCGCCAGCAGCTTAACAGGATCGGCCTACAATGAGCAGTTCTTC. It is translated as CASSLTGSAYNEQFF.

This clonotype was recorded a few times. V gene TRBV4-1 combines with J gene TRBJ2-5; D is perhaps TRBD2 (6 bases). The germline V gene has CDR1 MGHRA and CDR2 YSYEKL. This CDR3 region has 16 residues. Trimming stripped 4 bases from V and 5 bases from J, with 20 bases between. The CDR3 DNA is TGCGCCAGCAGCCCTGAAGGAGCCGGGGGTACGGAGACCCAGTACTTC. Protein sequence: CASSPEGAGGTETQYF.

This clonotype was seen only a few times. The CDR3 here is CASSPGGAAYEQYV. In DNA, the CDR3 is TGTGCCAGCAGCCCGGGGGGGGCGGCCTACGAGCAGTACGTC. The chain couples TRBV5-4 to TRBJ2-7, with TRBD2 matching 8 bases. CDR1 and CDR2 from the germline V gene are SGHNT and YYREEE (reference sequence). V gave up 4 bases and J gave up 2 bases; unmatched junction bases: 5. The CDR3 totals 14 residues.

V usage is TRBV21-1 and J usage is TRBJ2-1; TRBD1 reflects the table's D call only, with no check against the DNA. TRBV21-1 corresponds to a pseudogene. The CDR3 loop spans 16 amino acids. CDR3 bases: TGTGCCAGCAGCAAAGCGCAGGGAGAGGGAGACAATGAGCAGTTCTTC. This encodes CASSKAQGEGDNEQFF.

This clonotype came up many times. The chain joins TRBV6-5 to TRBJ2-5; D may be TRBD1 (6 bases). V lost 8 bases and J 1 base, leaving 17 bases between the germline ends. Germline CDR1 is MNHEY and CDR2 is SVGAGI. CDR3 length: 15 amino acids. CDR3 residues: CASGITQGSQETQYF. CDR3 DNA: TGTGCCAGCGGAATAACACAGGGAAGCCAAGAGACCCAGTACTTC.

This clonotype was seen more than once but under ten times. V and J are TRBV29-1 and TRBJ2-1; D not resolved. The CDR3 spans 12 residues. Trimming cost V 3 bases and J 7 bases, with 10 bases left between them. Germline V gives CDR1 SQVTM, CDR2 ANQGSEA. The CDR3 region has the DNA TGCAGCGTTGATCGTCTAGGGAATGAGCAGTTCTTC. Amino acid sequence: CSVDRLGNEQFF.

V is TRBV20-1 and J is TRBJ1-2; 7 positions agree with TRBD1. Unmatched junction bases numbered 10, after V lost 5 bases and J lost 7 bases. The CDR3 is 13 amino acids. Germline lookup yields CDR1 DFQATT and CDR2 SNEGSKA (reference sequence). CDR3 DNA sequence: TGCAGTGCTCATACAGGGGCCGATGGTGGCTACACCTTC. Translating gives CSAHTGADGGYTF.

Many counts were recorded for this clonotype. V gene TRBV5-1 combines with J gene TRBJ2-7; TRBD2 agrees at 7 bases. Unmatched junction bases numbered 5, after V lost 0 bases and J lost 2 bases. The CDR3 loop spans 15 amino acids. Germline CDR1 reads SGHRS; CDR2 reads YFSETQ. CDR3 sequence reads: CASSLVVAGPYEQYF. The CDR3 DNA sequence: TGCGCCAGCAGCTTGGTCGTAGCGGGCCCCTACGAGCAGTACTTC.

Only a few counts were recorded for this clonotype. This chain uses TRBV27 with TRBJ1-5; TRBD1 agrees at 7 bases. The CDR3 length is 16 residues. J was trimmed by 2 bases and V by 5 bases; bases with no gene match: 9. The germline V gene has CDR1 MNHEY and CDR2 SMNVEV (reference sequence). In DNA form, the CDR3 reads TGTGCCAGCAGTCCAGCGACAGGGATCGGCAATCAGCCCCAGCATTTT. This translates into CASSPATGIGNQPQHF.

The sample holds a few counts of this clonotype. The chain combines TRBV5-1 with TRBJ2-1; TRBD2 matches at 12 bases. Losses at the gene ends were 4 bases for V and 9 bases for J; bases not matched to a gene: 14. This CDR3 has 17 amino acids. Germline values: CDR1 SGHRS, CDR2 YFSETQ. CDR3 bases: TGCGCCAGCAGCCCCCCCCCGACTAGCGGGGGAAGAGGTGAGCAGTTCTTC. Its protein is CASSPPPTSGGRGEQFF.

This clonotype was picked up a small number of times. The CDR3 loop is CASSQDGGERPGYEQYV. The CDR3 DNA reads TGCGCCAGCAGCCAAGATGGAGGAGAACGGCCGGGCTACGAGCAGTACGTC. V is TRBV4-1 and J is TRBJ2-7; TRBD2 might be the D (5 bases). Looked up from germline, CDR1 is MGHRA and CDR2 is YSYEKL. V was cut by 0 bases and J by 3 bases, with 18 bases left in between. The CDR3 loop spans 17 amino acids.

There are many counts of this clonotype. CDR3 coding DNA: TGCGCCAGCAGCTATTCCCTTGGGGCAGATACGCAGTATTTT. It translates to CASSYSLGADTQYF. The genes are TRBV5-1 and TRBJ2-3; no clear D gene. Germline V gene data show CDR1 as SGHRS and CDR2 as YFSETQ. Trimming stripped 3 bases from V and 4 bases from J, with 12 bases between. This CDR3 region has 14 residues.

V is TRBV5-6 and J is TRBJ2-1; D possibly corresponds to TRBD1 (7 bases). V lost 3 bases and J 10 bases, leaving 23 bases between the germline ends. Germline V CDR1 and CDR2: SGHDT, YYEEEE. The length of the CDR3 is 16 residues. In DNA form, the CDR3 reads TGTGCCAGCAGCTCAGACAGGGTCCCCATTCTAGCGGAGCAGTTCTTC. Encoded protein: CASSSDRVPILAEQFF. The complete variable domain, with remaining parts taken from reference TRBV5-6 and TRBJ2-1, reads DAGVTQSPTHLIKTRGQQVTLRCSPKSGHDTVSWYQQALGQGPQFIFQYYEEEERQRGNFPDRFSGHQFPNYSSELNVNALLLGDSALYLCASSSDRVPILAEQFFGPGTRLTVL.

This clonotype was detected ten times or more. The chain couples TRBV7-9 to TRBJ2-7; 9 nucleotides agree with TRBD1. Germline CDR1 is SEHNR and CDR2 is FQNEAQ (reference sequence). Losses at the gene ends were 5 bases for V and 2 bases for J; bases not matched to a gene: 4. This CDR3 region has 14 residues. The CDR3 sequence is CASSPRTGAYEQYV. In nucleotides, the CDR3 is TGTGCCAGCAGCCCGAGGACAGGGGCCTACGAGCAGTACGTC.

The CDR3 sequence: CASSFPTSGGGATQYF. CDR3 DNA sequence: TGTGCCAGCAGTTTCCCGACTAGCGGGGGGGGCGCGACCCAGTACTTC. This rearrangement joins TRBV3-1 to TRBJ2-5, with TRBD2 matching 14 bases. The V segment lost 6 bases and the J segment 7 bases; nucleotides outside the gene matches: 10. Germline V gene lookup returns CDR1 LGHDT and CDR2 YNNKEL (reference sequence). The CDR3 extends over 16 amino acids.

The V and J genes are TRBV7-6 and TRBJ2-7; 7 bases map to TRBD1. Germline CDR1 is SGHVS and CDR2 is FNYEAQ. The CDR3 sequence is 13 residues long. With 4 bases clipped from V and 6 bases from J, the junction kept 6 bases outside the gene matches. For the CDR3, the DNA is TGTGCCAGCAGCTGGGACAGCTCCGGCGAGCAGTACGTC. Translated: CASSWDSSGEQYV.

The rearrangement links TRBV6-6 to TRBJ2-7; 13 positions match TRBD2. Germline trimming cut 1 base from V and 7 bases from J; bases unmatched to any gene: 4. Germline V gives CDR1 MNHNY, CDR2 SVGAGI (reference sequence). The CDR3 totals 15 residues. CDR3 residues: CASSYWTSGGREQYF. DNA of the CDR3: TGTGCCAGCAGTTACTGGACTAGCGGGGGTAGGGAGCAGTACTTC.

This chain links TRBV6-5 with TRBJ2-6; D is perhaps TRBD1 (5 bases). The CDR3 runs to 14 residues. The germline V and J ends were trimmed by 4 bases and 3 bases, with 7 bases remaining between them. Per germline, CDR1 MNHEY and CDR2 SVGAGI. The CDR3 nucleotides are TGTGCCAGCAGTTCAGGGCTTGGGGCCAACGTCCTGACTTTC. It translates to CASSSGLGANVLTF.

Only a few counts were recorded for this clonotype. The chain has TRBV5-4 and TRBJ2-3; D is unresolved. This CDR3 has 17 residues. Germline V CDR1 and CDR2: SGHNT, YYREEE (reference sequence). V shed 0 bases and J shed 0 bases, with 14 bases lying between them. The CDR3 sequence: CASSLGLGSLSTDTQYF. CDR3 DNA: TGTGCCAGCAGCTTGGGATTAGGGTCCCTTAGCACAGATACGCAGTATTTT. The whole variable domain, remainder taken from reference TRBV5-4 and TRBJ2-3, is ETGVTQSPTHLIKTRGQQVTLRCSSQSGHNTVSWYQQALGQGPQFIFQYYREEENGRGNFPPRFSGLQFPNYSSELNVNALELDDSALYLCASSLGLGSLSTDTQYFGPGTRLTVL.

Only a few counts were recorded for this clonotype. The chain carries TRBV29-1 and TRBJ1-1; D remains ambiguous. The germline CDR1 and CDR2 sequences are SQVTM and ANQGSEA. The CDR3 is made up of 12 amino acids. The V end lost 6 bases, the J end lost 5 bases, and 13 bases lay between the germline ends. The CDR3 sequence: CSVVSVTTEAFF. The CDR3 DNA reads TGCAGCGTAGTAAGCGTCACGACTGAAGCTTTCTTT.

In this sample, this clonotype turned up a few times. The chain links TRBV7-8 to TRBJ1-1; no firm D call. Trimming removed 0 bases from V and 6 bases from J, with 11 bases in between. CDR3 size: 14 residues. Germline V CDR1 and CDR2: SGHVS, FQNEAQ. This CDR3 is CASSLARAVAEAFF. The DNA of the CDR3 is TGTGCCAGCAGCTTAGCGCGGGCGGTGGCTGAAGCTTTCTTT.

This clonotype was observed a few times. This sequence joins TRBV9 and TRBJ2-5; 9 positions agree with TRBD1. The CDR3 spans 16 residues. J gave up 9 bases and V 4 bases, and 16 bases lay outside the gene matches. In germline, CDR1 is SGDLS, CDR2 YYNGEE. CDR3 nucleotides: TGTGCCAGCAGCTCAGATCCGGGACAGGGTCGAGCGTCCCAGTACTTC. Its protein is CASSSDPGQGRASQYF.

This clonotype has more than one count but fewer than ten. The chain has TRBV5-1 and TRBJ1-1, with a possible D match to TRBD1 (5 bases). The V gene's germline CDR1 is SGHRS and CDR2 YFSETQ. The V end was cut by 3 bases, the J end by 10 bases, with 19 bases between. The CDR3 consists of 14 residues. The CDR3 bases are TGCGCCAGCAGCTCCCGGGACCCCCGCGAAGGAGCTTTCTTT. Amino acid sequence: CASSSRDPREGAFF.